One T cell receptor beta chain is described in this entry. Original methodology: Cell counts per sample came from amplifying reference gene primers. The assay was immunoSEQ multiplex PCR, and TCRdb's table has in-frame clones only and misses some. The V and J calls and clone size were taken over from that table, and D and trimming were inferred from the DNA. The sample shows some 93,000 clones, around nine tenths of them seen only once. The CDR3 is made up of 13 amino acids. Trimming pared 3 bases from V and 0 bases from J, leaving 6 bases between. The sample comes from a study of blood T cell repertoires in COVID-19. Whole-study context: The origin of the acute and convalescent COVID-19 samples was the United States, Italy and Spain. T cells, B-cell-depleted T cells, or PBMCs supplied cDNA or gDNA.

V is TRBV12-3 or TRBV12-4 and J is TRBJ2-7; D remains ambiguous. The receptor comes from a woman older than 75 with acute or convalescent COVID-19. The source material was peripheral blood. As DNA, the CDR3 is TGTGCCAGCAGTTTTCAGTTCTCCTACGAGCAGTACTTC. Protein sequence: CASSFQFSYEQYF.